This is a list of T cell receptor beta chains from one sample in a study of blood T cell repertoires in COVID-19. Here immunoSEQ multiplex PCR was the method, and the copy in TCRdb shows in-frame clones only, minus some. The table records 60,000 to 75,000 clones, around 88% of them present only once. Sequencing was performed on peripheral blood. The source of these receptors is a woman of 80 years or more with acute or convalescent COVID-19. Each CDR3 is given with its conserved first and last residue. The order of the fields is V gene, D gene, J gene, clone size, CDR3 DNA, CDR3 protein. A D gene is named only where the DNA matches it firmly. A clone size is listed for some rows: how often the clone was seen (once, few, many), or a class if it is expanded.

>TRBV27|-|TRBJ2-7|-
TGTGCCAGCAGGCGGGCAGCCGGCTACGAGCAGTACTTC
CASRRAAGYEQYF
>TRBV7-9|-|TRBJ2-7|-
TGTGCCAGCAGCTTAAGTTACCCTTACAGTGAGCAGTACTTC
CASSLSYPYSEQYF
>TRBV12-3/TRBV12-4|TRBD1|TRBJ1-5|-
TGTGCCAGCAGTGTGGGACAGGGTCAGCCCCAGCATTTT
CASSVGQGQPQHF
>TRBV7-2|-|TRBJ2-5|-
TGTGCCAGCAGCCTGGGCTGGGAGACCCAGTACTTC
CASSLGWETQYF
>TRBV19|-|TRBJ1-5|-
TGTGCCAGTAGTGAGGGGGTAGGTCAGCCCCAGCATTTT
CASSEGVGQPQHF
>TRBV30|-|TRBJ1-1|-
TGTGCCTGGGCCCAGGAGGCTGAAGCTTTCTTT
CAWAQEAEAFF
>TRBV5-6|-|TRBJ1-1|-
TGTGCCAGCAGCTTGGGTCAGATCACTGAAGCTTTCTTT
CASSLGQITEAFF
>TRBV6-5|TRBD1|TRBJ1-6|-
TGTGCCAGCAGTTCATACAGGGGGCTACTGAATTCACCCCTCCACTTT
CASSSYRGLLNSPLHF
>TRBV6-5|-|TRBJ1-2|-
TGTGCCAGCAGTTACGCCCGTGGCGGCTACACCTTC
CASSYARGGYTF
>TRBV6-5|TRBD1|TRBJ1-1|-
TGTGCCAGCAGTTATCACGGACAGGGGGCCACTGAAGCTTTCTTT
CASSYHGQGATEAFF
>TRBV28|-|TRBJ1-2|-
TGTGCCAGCAGTATACATGCGGCCTGGAGTGGCTACACCTTC
CASSIHAAWSGYTF
>TRBV7-2|-|TRBJ2-7|-
TGTGCCAGCAGCATTCAACAGGGAGTGGGCTACGAGCAGTACTTC
CASSIQQGVGYEQYF
>TRBV7-3|-|TRBJ1-1|-
TGTGCCAGCAGCTTATTACAGAACACTGAAGCTTTCTTT
CASSLLQNTEAFF
>TRBV19|-|TRBJ1-5|-
TGTGCCAGTAGGCCGTCCCACAGGGTTGTTTTTCAGCCCCAGCATTTT
CASRPSHRVVFQPQHF
>TRBV6-5|TRBD2|TRBJ2-1|once
TGTGCCAGCAGGTCGCGGGGGGGCGCCTACAATGAGCAGTTCTTC
CASRSRGGAYNEQFF
>TRBV5-1|TRBD1|TRBJ1-1|-
TGCGCCAGCAGCAATCGACAGGGGCGGGGTACTGAAGCTTTCTTT
CASSNRQGRGTEAFF
>TRBV19|-|TRBJ2-6|-
TGTGCCAGTAGTTCGGACAGACCCGGTTCCTCTGGGGCCAACGTCCTGACTTTC
CASSSDRPGSSGANVLTF
>TRBV6-1|-|TRBJ2-7|-
TGTGCCAGCAGTGAACGACGGCGGGGCCCGTCGGGGACTCAGTACTTC
CASSERRRGPSGTQYF
>TRBV5-1|TRBD1|TRBJ2-1|-
TGCGCCAGCAGCTTGGCCGGGACAGGGGGCTACAATGAGCAGTTCTTC
CASSLAGTGGYNEQFF
>TRBV6-1|-|TRBJ1-3|once
TGTGCCAGCAGTGAACCCCCCATCTCTGGAAACACCATATATTTT
CASSEPPISGNTIYF
>TRBV2|-|TRBJ1-3|-
TGTGCCAGCAGCGGACAGCCTGGAAACACCATATATTTT
CASSGQPGNTIYF
>TRBV5-1|TRBD1|TRBJ2-6|-
TGCGCCAGCAGCTTACAGGGGTCAGGGGCCAACGTCCTGACTTTC
CASSLQGSGANVLTF
>TRBV3-1/TRBV3-2|-|TRBJ1-4|-
TGTGCCAGCAGCCAGAACAGCCTCTTTCTGTTTTTT
CASSQNSLFLFF
>TRBV6-5|TRBD2|TRBJ2-3|once
TGTGCCAGCAGTTACTCGATTGCGGGAGGGCCAAATACGCAGTATTTT
CASSYSIAGGPNTQYF
>TRBV4-2|-|TRBJ1-5|-
TGTGCCAGCAGCCAAGGAGGGAGGCAGCCCCAGCATTTT
CASSQGGRQPQHF
>TRBV5-1|-|TRBJ1-2|-
TGCGCCAGCAGGGTCTCACCAGACAGCCCCGGCGGCTACACCTTC
CASRVSPDSPGGYTF
>TRBV2|-|TRBJ1-2|-
TGTGCCAGCAGTGTCCTGGGAGCTAACTATGGCTACACCTTC
CASSVLGANYGYTF
>TRBV14|-|TRBJ1-6|-
TGTGCCAGCAGCCAAGTACAGGGCTCCTATAATTCACCCCTCCACTTT
CASSQVQGSYNSPLHF
>TRBV10-1|TRBD1|TRBJ1-2|once
TGCGCCAGCAGTGAGCAACAGGGGTTTGGCTACACCTTC
CASSEQQGFGYTF
>TRBV3-1/TRBV3-2|-|TRBJ1-1|-
TGTGCCAGCAGCCAGGCGCAGGGGATTACTGAAGCTTTCTTT
CASSQAQGITEAFF
>TRBV5-1|TRBD2|TRBJ2-7|-
TGCGCCAGCAGCCTCCGGACTAGCGGGGTCCACGAGCAGTACTTC
CASSLRTSGVHEQYF
>TRBV7-7|-|TRBJ2-5|-
TGTGCCAGCAGCCTCGGAGTAGCGGAGACCCAGTACTTC
CASSLGVAETQYF
>TRBV3-1/TRBV3-2|-|TRBJ1-2|few
TGTGCCAGCAGCCCTCAAAGAGGTGGTGGCTACACCTTC
CASSPQRGGGYTF
>TRBV10-1|-|TRBJ1-1|-
TGCGCCAGCAGGGACAGTCTACTGAACACTGAAGCTTTCTTT
CASRDSLLNTEAFF
>TRBV5-1|-|TRBJ2-1|-
TGCGCCAGCAGCTACCTAACGCAGGGGAGTGAGCAGTTCTTC
CASSYLTQGSEQFF
>TRBV4-3|-|TRBJ2-1|-
TGCGCCAGCAGCCAAGAGGTGGGCAGGGTACCCAATGAGCAGTTCTTC
CASSQEVGRVPNEQFF
>TRBV20-1|-|TRBJ1-2|-
TGCAGTGCTAGTGGGAGGGGCTATGGCTACACCTTC
CSASGRGYGYTF
>TRBV19|-|TRBJ1-6|-
TGTGCCAGTAGTCCCCGGACAGCGTTCTCCTATAATTCACCCCTCCACTTT
CASSPRTAFSYNSPLHF
>TRBV24-1|-|TRBJ1-5|-
TGTGCCACCCAAGACACCAATAGCAATCAGCCCCAGCATTTT
CATQDTNSNQPQHF
>TRBV7-2|-|TRBJ2-7|once
TGTGCCAGCACCCTTAGGGGACAATACGAGCAGTACTTC
CASTLRGQYEQYF
>TRBV7-9|-|TRBJ1-6|once
TGTGCCAGCAGCTTAGTTGGCACCAGTAATTCACCCCTCCACTTT
CASSLVGTSNSPLHF
>TRBV5-4|TRBD2|TRBJ2-3|-
TGTGCCAGCAGCTTCCCTAGCGGGGGGGCCGGGTTCACAGATACGCAGTATTTT
CASSFPSGGAGFTDTQYF
>TRBV5-1|-|TRBJ1-2|-
TGCGCCAGCAGCTCTACAGGGGGCTACACCTTC
CASSSTGGYTF
>TRBV19|-|TRBJ2-1|-
TGTGCCAGTAGTGCCACAGTTCGGGGGACTGGGGATGAGCAGTTCTTC
CASSATVRGTGDEQFF
>TRBV12-5|TRBD2|TRBJ2-3|-
TGTGCTAGTGGTTTGGGACTAGCGGGAGGGAACGCAGATACGCAGTATTTT
CASGLGLAGGNADTQYF
>TRBV7-2|-|TRBJ1-1|-
TGTGCCAGCAGCTCGCAGGGGATCACTGAAGCTTTCTTT
CASSSQGITEAFF
>TRBV2|TRBD2|TRBJ2-1|-
TGTGCCAGCATTCCTAGCGGGAGAACGGGGGAGCAGTTCTTC
CASIPSGRTGEQFF
>TRBV5-1|-|TRBJ1-2|-
TGCGCCAGCAGCTTCGGGTCTCGGGACTATGGCTACACCTTC
CASSFGSRDYGYTF
>TRBV6-5|TRBD2|TRBJ2-1|-
TGTGCCAGCAACCTAGCGGGAGCCTCTGGCGATGAGCAGTTCTTC
CASNLAGASGDEQFF
>TRBV30|-|TRBJ2-5|once
TGTGCCTGGAGTGGAGGGACTGGATCTAGGTCCCAGTACTTC
CAWSGGTGSRSQYF
>TRBV11-3|TRBD2|TRBJ2-2|-
TGTGCCAGCAACCGAGAGAGCTTAGCGGGGGTGATCGGGGAGCTGTTTTTT
CASNRESLAGVIGELFF
>TRBV7-2|-|TRBJ2-1|-
TGTGCCAGCAGCTTAGTTCAATTGGCAGAGCAGTTCTTC
CASSLVQLAEQFF
>TRBV6-1|TRBD2|TRBJ2-5|-
TGTGCCAGCAGTGAAAGGGGGGAATGGACTAGCGGGAATTGGCCTCGAGAGACCCAGTACTTC
CASSERGEWTSGNWPRETQYF
>TRBV2|TRBD1|TRBJ1-6|-
TGTGCCAGCAGGGGACAGGGTGCCAGTTCACCCCTCCACTTT
CASRGQGASSPLHF
>TRBV3-1/TRBV3-2|-|TRBJ1-5|-
TGTGCCAGCAGCCAGCCCGGGAGTAATCAGCCCCAGCATTTT
CASSQPGSNQPQHF